Listed below are T cell receptor beta chains from one sample, sequenced in a study of control samples from healthy donors and cancer patients. Sequencing was performed with immunoSEQ multiplex PCR; in TCRdb, only in-frame clones are kept and a portion is missing. The table includes just under 75,000 clones, about 90% detected once. The sequencing input was blood. The receptor source for this set is a woman aged 45-60 years in good health. The CDR3 runs from the conserved cysteine through the conserved F or W. A D gene is named only where the DNA matches it firmly. A clone size is listed for some rows: how often the clone was seen (once, few, many), or a class if it is expanded.

DNA: TGTGCCAGCAGCCAATCCGGCGGGAGCTACAATGAGCAGTTCTTC; CDR3: CASSQSGGSYNEQFF; D: TRBD2; size: once; J: TRBJ2-1; V: TRBV14
DNA: TGTGCCAGCAGCGTAGGGGGCACAGATACGCAGTATTTT; CDR3: CASSVGGTDTQYF; D: .; size: .; J: TRBJ2-3; V: TRBV9
DNA: TGTGCCAGCAGTGGAGGGGTGTGGGGTTGGAAGACCCAGTACTTC; CDR3: CASSGGVWGWKTQYF; D: .; size: .; J: TRBJ2-5; V: TRBV28
DNA: TGTGCCAGCAGCTTCTCCGGGACAAAGGTCCAGAATGAGCAGTTCTTC; CDR3: CASSFSGTKVQNEQFF; D: .; size: .; J: TRBJ2-1; V: TRBV7-2
DNA: TGCGCCAGCAGCTTCAGACTGGGCGCTTACGAGCAGTACTTC; CDR3: CASSFRLGAYEQYF; D: .; size: .; J: TRBJ2-7; V: TRBV10-2
DNA: TGCAGTGCGCGGGAATCCTACGAGCAGTACTTC; CDR3: CSARESYEQYF; D: .; size: .; J: TRBJ2-7; V: TRBV20-1
DNA: TGTGCCAGCAGCCCCTTACAGGGTAAGGGGGCGGGTTTCTTT; CDR3: CASSPLQGKGAGFF; D: TRBD1; size: .; J: TRBJ1-1; V: TRBV6-5
DNA: TGCAGCGTTGGGGATTCAGTGAGCTCCTACGAGCAGTACTTC; CDR3: CSVGDSVSSYEQYF; D: .; size: .; J: TRBJ2-7; V: TRBV29-1
DNA: TGTGCCAGCAGCTCCGGGACAGGGAGCAATCAGCCCCAGCATTTT; CDR3: CASSSGTGSNQPQHF; D: TRBD1; size: few; J: TRBJ1-5; V: TRBV7-8
DNA: TGTGCCAGCAGTTTCCCCACCGGGGAGCTGTTTTTT; CDR3: CASSFPTGELFF; D: .; size: few; J: TRBJ2-2; V: TRBV27
DNA: TGTGCCAGCAGTTCCCAGGGAAGCTATGGCTACACCTTC; CDR3: CASSSQGSYGYTF; D: .; size: .; J: TRBJ1-2; V: TRBV6-5
DNA: TGTGCCAGCAGTGCCGGGACAGGGAGGGAGACCCAGTACTTC; CDR3: CASSAGTGRETQYF; D: TRBD1; size: .; J: TRBJ2-5; V: TRBV27
DNA: TGTGCCAGCAAAGACAGGGCGGGCTACGAGCAGTACTTC; CDR3: CASKDRAGYEQYF; D: TRBD1; size: .; J: TRBJ2-7; V: TRBV6-6
DNA: TGTGCCAGCAGAGGGACAGCCGTCTCCTACGAGCAGTACTTC; CDR3: CASRGTAVSYEQYF; D: TRBD1; size: once; J: TRBJ2-7; V: TRBV28
DNA: TGTGCCAGCAGTGAAACAGCGGGACCGTGGCATGAGCAGTTCTTC; CDR3: CASSETAGPWHEQFF; D: TRBD2; size: .; J: TRBJ2-1; V: TRBV6-4
DNA: TGTGCCAGCAGCGGGGATGGGACAGGGGGCAGAGTCTACACCTTC; CDR3: CASSGDGTGGRVYTF; D: TRBD1; size: .; J: TRBJ1-2; V: TRBV7-9
DNA: TGTGCCAGCAGTGAACAAGGGTGGGATGGCTACACCTTC; CDR3: CASSEQGWDGYTF; D: .; size: .; J: TRBJ1-2; V: TRBV6-1
DNA: TGTGCCAGCAGCGGAGGGACAGGCGGTTACACTGAAGCTTTCTTT; CDR3: CASSGGTGGYTEAFF; D: TRBD1; size: once; J: TRBJ1-1; V: TRBV5-5
DNA: TGTGCCAGTCGGTTCGGGGCCGCGGATTTACAGCCCCAGCATTTT; CDR3: CASRFGAADLQPQHF; D: .; size: .; J: TRBJ1-5; V: TRBV19
DNA: TGTGCCTGGAGTAGAGAGAACAATCAGCCCCAGCATTTT; CDR3: CAWSRENNQPQHF; D: .; size: .; J: TRBJ1-5; V: TRBV30
DNA: TGTGCCAGCAGGCGGACAGGGGAAGGGCAGTACTTC; CDR3: CASRRTGEGQYF; D: TRBD1; size: .; J: TRBJ2-7; V: TRBV6-5
DNA: TGTGCCAGCAGGGCGGCTATGAACACTGAAGCTTTCTTT; CDR3: CASRAAMNTEAFF; D: .; size: few; J: TRBJ1-1; V: TRBV6-5